This T cell receptor (beta chain) was observed in a study of cytotoxic CD8 clonotypes in ibrutinib-treated CLL. Whole-study context: Samples had a mean of roughly 280,000 productive templates and tens of thousands of productive rearrangements. The study, taken as a whole, reports: Public clonotypes proved infrequent, and on treatment they shrank or remained steady.

The germline V gene encodes CDR1 MDHEN and CDR2 SYDVKM. The junction had 4 bases not matched to a gene; V was cut back by 3 bases and J by 4 bases. This CDR3 region has 15 residues. Sequencing was designed to attain a depth spanning 1 in 200,000 to 1 in 1 million T cells. Here immunoSEQ multiplex PCR was the method, and the copy in TCRdb shows in-frame clones only, minus some. This sample has 55,000 to 80,000 clones; approximately 62% occur once, and the top ten carry roughly 15%. This clone was counted a few times. Its specificity is not known. This TCR came from a human donor with chronic lymphocytic leukemia. This chain connects TRBV28 to TRBJ1-5, with TRBD1 matching 9 bases. Sequenced here: PBMCs, sampled after 12 months of ibrutinib treatment. The CDR3 region is CASSLGTGRNQPQHF. The CDR3 DNA sequence: TGTGCCAGCAGTTTGGGGACAGGGCGGAATCAGCCCCAGCATTTT.